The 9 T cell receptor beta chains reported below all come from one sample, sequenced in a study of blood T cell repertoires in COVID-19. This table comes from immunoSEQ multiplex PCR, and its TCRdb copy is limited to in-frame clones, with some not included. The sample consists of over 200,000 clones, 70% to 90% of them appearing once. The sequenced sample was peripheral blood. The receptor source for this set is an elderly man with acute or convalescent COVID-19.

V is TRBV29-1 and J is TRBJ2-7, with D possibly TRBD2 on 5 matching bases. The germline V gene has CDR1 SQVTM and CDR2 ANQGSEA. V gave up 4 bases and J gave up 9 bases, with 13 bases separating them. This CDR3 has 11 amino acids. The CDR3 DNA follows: TGCAGCGTTGGTTGGCCCGAGGGGCAGTACTTC. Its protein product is CSVGWPEGQYF.

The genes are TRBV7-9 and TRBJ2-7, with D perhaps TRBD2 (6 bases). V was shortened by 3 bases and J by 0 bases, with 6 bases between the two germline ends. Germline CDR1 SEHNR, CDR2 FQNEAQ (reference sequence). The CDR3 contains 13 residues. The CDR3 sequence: CASSFGSSYEQYV. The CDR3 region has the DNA TGTGCCAGCAGCTTCGGGAGCTCCTACGAGCAGTACGTC.

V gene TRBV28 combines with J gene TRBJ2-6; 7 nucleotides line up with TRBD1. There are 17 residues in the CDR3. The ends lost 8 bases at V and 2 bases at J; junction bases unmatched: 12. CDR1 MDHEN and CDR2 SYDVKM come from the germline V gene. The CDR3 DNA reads TGTGCCAGCTGCACAGGGGACAGCTCGGCTGGGGCCAACGTCCTGACTTTC. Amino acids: CASCTGDSSAGANVLTF.

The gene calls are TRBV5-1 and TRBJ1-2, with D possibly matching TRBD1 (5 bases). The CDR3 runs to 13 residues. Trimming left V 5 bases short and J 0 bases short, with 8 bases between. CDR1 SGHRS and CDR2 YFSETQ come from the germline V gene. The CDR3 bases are TGCGCCAGCAGACAGGCCCCTAACTATGGCTACACCTTC. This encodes CASRQAPNYGYTF.

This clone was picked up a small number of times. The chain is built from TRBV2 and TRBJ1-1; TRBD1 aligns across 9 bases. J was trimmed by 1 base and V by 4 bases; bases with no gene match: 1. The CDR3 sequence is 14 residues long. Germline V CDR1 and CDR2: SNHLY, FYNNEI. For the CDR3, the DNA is TGTGCCAGCAGTGGACAGGGGGAGAACACTGAAGCTTTCTTT. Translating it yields CASSGQGENTEAFF. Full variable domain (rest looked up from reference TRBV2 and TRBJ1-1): EPEVTQTPSHQVTQMGQEVILRCVPISNHLYFYWYRQILGQKVEFLVSFYNNEISEKSEIFDDQFSVERPDGSNFTLKIRSTKLEDSAMYFCASSGQGENTEAFFGQGTRLTVV.

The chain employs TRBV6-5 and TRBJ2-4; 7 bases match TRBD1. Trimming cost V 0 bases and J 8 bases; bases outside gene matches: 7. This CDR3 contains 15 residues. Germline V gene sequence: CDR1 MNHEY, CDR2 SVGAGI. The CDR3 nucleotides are TGTGCCAGCAGTTACTCTAGGGGGCCCGTTGACATTCAGTACTTC. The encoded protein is CASSYSRGPVDIQYF.

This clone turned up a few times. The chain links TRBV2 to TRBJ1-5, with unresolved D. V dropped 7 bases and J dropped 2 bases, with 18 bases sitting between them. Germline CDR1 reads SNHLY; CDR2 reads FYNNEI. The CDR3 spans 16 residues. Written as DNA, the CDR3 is TGTGCCAGCAAAACTGCTCCAAACCTGGGCAATCAGCCCCAGCATTTT. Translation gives CASKTAPNLGNQPQHF.

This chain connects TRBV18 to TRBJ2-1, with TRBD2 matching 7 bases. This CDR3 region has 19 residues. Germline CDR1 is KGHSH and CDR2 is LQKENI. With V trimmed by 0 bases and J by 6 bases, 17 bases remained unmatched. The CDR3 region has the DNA TGTGCCAGCTCACCACCCGGGGTCACCCGCGGGAGTTTCGGCAATGAGCAGTTCTTC. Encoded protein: CASSPPGVTRGSFGNEQFF. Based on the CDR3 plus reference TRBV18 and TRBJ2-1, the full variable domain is NAGVMQNPRHLVRRRGQEARLRCSPMKGHSHVYWYRQLPEEGLKFMVYLQKENIIDESGMPKERFSAEFPKEGPSILRIQQVVRGDSAAYFCASSPPGVTRGSFGNEQFFGPGTRLTVL.

The CDR3 loop is CASSTPGVAGRTDTQYF. CDR3 nucleotides: TGCGCCAGCAGCACCCCGGGGGTAGCGGGGCGCACAGATACGCAGTATTTT. The V call is TRBV4-1, the J call TRBJ2-3; 8 nucleotides line up with TRBD2. The CDR3 is 17 residues long. Per the germline V gene, CDR1 is MGHRA and CDR2 is YSYEKL. The V and J ends lost 5 bases and 1 base, in that order; junction bases with no gene match: 11.